This TCR beta chain derives from a study of OX40 agonist ivuxolimab in advanced cancers. Background on the whole study: The costimulatory receptor OX40 (CD134) was targeted by ivuxolimab, a fully human IgG2 agonistic monoclonal antibody. Intravenous ivuxolimab was administered to patients every 2 weeks at six dose levels: 0.01, 0.1, 0.3, 1.5, 3 and 10 mg/kg. Of the approximately 54 patients in dose escalation, 19 had hepatocellular carcinoma, approximately 15 had melanoma, 9 had renal cell carcinoma and 9 had head and neck cancer. In the dose-escalation cohort, 82.7% of patients were male, and the mean age was approximately 60 years with a range of roughly 23 to 79. Patients were allowed to have had prior anti-PD-1, anti-PD-L1 or anti-CTLA-4 therapy, and 30% to 40% of the dose-escalation patients had previously received checkpoint inhibitors. Three dose-escalation patients achieved partial responses, one with hepatocellular carcinoma and two with cutaneous melanoma. The point of sequencing TCRbeta in the periphery was to test whether ivuxolimab changed TCR sequence diversity and drove clonal T-cell expansion. The monotherapy dose-escalation portion (N ≈ 57 patients) of the phase I ivuxolimab trial is reported in the paper.

The germline V gene (reference sequence) specifies LNHNV as CDR1 and YYDKDF as CDR2. V has 0 bases trimmed and J has 7 bases trimmed; junction bases matching no gene number 8. The CDR3 runs 16 residues from the cysteine to the phenylalanine. The only DNA kept is the CDR3, 48 bases in frame from the first base. The trial excluded patients who had a history of autoimmune disease or who were on systemic immunosuppression. Peripheral blood for TCR sequencing was drawn from every dose cohort at baseline, at cycle 4 day 1 and at cycle 7 day 1. The samples were drawn from a first-in-human, open-label, multicenter phase I dose-escalation trial of ivuxolimab. Adults with locally advanced or metastatic head and neck squamous cell, hepatocellular, melanoma or renal cell carcinoma were enrolled in the trial. CD4+ and CD8+ T cells were sorted separately from peripheral blood before TCR sequencing. For sequencing of the TCRbeta CDR3 region, genomic DNA was extracted from the sorted cells. The immunoSEQ Assay was used for sequencing of TCRbeta CDR3 regions. The table comes from immuneACCESS by way of TCRdb, which keeps in-frame sequences with V and J called. Part of the clones is missing from these tables; in studies checked, under half for an unresolved V gene and the rest for unknown reasons. The table for this sample lists around 15,000 clones; about 88% of them were counted only once. Clones ranked in the top ten supply 3% to 4% of the sample.

Notes on this clone: The clone's antigen remains unknown. No much larger clone exists at a distance of one base, and base qualities are not known.

Summary of the overall study and its limitations: Low levels of normalized T-cell clonal expansion were also seen in some nonresponding patients. The antigen specificity of the peripheral T cells that underwent clonal expansion was not determined. On average, CD8+ T cells showed more expanded clones than CD4+ T cells after ivuxolimab. At doses of 0.1 to 3.0 mg/kg, clonal expansion of both CD4+ and CD8+ blood T cells was observed from baseline to week 6. In the 0.1-3.0 mg/kg groups, partial responders were among the patients with the lowest normalized peripheral clonal expansion, particularly in CD8+ T cells.

The sequenced sample was CD4+ or CD8+ T cells sorted from blood, obtained in a trial of the OX40 agonist ivuxolimab. The sequence was collected from an adult with an advanced solid tumor such as melanoma, head and neck, liver or kidney cancer. In this chain, TRBV15 is recombined with TRBJ2-1, and 8 bases in between align with TRBD2. The CDR3 region reads CATSRERLAGVNEQFF. The DNA reads TGTGCCACCAGCAGAGAGCGCCTAGCGGGTGTAAATGAGCAGTTCTTC. The CDR3, completed at both ends by the reference TRBV15 and TRBJ2-1 genes, gives the full variable domain DAMVIQNPRYQVTQFGKPVTLSCSQTLNHNVMYWYQQKSSQAPKLLFHYYDKDFNNEADTPDNFQSRRPNTSFCFLDIRSPGLGDTAMYLCATSRERLAGVNEQFFGPGTRLTVL.